This T cell receptor (beta chain) was identified during a study of blood T cell repertoires in COVID-19 (dated by TCRdb to 2018 to 2021). Context from the whole study: Samples covering the acute and convalescent phases of COVID-19 were provided by collaborators in the United States, Italy and Spain. The material from the prospective study consisted of cDNA or gDNA derived from T cells, B-cell-depleted T cells, or PBMCs. Subjects who had been exposed to COVID-19, were actively infected with it, or had recovered from it provided the deeply sampled blood TCRbeta repertoires that made up the dataset. A freely available public database, intended as a resource for researchers studying the immune response to SARS-CoV-2, is where the repertoires were released. Samples were obtained from the ongoing ImmuneRACE study (first 160 participants) and from over a thousand subjects provided by 6 global collaborators. Sample metadata almost always included a de-identified subject ID, COVID-19 status, age in years and sex. Where available, HLA class I and class II types were obtained from metadata supplied by the sample provider rather than from assay-based typing.

Here is what the overall study found, with its caveats: The quantity of clinical and demographic metadata differed by source and by participant and was supplied without curation.

The CDR1 and CDR2 encoded by the germline V gene are MDHEN and SYDVKM. Ends trimmed: V by 6 bases, J by 0 bases; bases unmatched to a gene: 10. The CDR3 spans 16 residues, from the cysteine through the phenylalanine. Only the CDR3 DNA stays, 48 bases, in frame from base 1. TCRbeta CDR3 regions were amplified from genomic DNA by means of the immunoSEQ Assay, a bias-controlled multiplex PCR. The published analysis was carried out like this. The number of nucleated cells in each sample was estimated by amplification of reference gene primers within the assay. To quantify the absolute abundance of each unique TCRbeta CDR3 rearrangement, sequence reads were collapsed and filtered. For each sample, productive Simpson clonality was calculated as the square root of Simpson's diversity index over productive rearrangements. TCRdb took this table from immuneACCESS and kept in-frame rearrangements with V and J called. Such tables lack part of the clones; where checked against another copy, unresolved V genes explain under half of the gap, and the rest is unexplained. V and J calls and clone size follow that table, whereas D and trimming were derived from the DNA. The table for this sample lists about 240,000 clones; approximately 78% of them were counted only once. Roughly 12% of the sample goes to the ten largest clones.

For this clone: It lacks a known antigen. Base qualities were left out, and no much larger clone turns up one base away.

Collaborating institutions collected whole blood in K2EDTA tubes following their own protocols. For TCRbeta analysis, collaborators shipped samples in one of three forms: frozen whole blood, isolated PBMCs, or DNA extracted from either of those sample types. The clonotype comes from a woman aged 60-70 years with active or convalescent COVID-19. The source material was peripheral blood. The chain joins TRBV28 to TRBJ2-7, with 8 central nucleotides matching TRBD2. For the CDR3, the sequence is CASSISGGHSSYEQYF. The nucleotide sequence is TGTGCCAGCAGCATCAGCGGGGGCCACTCCTCCTACGAGCAGTACTTC.